Reported below is one TCR beta chain. Antigen: not known. This specimen belongs to a study of T cell responses to AZD1222 COVID-19 vaccine. Study-wide findings and caveats: Vaccine-associated CD4 TCRs spanned spike, dominant at 160-218 and 743-854.

The CDR3 has 15 residues. After removal of 2 bases from V and 0 bases from J, the junction contained 4 bases not matched to a gene. Germline V gene sequence: CDR1 SGHTS, CDR2 YDEGEE. Measured with immunoSEQ multiplex PCR; TCRdb has only the in-frame clones, and not every one. The table shows some 130,000 clones, with around 93% occurring only once. This material consisted of peripheral blood, taken 28 days after the second AZD1222 dose. The V gene is TRBV5-8, the J gene TRBJ1-1, with 7 bases fitting TRBD1. The receptor was isolated from an adult who received the AZD1222 COVID-19 vaccine. CDR3 sequence (DNA): TGTGCCAGCAGCTTTGAGGGACAGTTGAACACTGAAGCTTTCTTT. Its translation: CASSFEGQLNTEAFF. The complete variable domain, with remaining parts taken from reference TRBV5-8 and TRBJ1-1, reads EAGVTQSPTHLIKTRGQQATLRCSPISGHTSVYWYQQALGLGLQFLLWYDEGEERNRGNFPPRFSGRQFPNYSSELNVNALELEDSALYLCASSFEGQLNTEAFFGQGTRLTVV.